The rows below give T cell receptor beta chains drawn from one sample of a study of blood T cells in healthy people across ages. TCRdb itself ran the 5' RACE reads through MiXCR, one entry per CDR3 protein. Among roughly 650,000 distinct CDR3 sequences, approximately 30% were seen once, and the ten largest hold 15% to 17%. The sample consisted of blood. The receptors here all came from a woman aged 80 or over in good health. Both conserved end residues are trimmed from each CDR3. Each record gives: CDR3 protein, clone size, V gene, J gene, CDR3 length. Clone size appears in some rows only: once, few, many, or a class for an expanded clone.

AWSTGATQPQH	NA	TRBV30	TRBJ1-5	11
ASSSLSRTSNYGYT	many	TRBV5-1	TRBJ1-2	14
ASSQGSTLGTQY	NA	TRBV11-2	NA	12
ASSLPGGSYGYT	many	TRBV7-9	TRBJ1-2	12
ASTLRGLEQY	NA	TRBV3-1	TRBJ2-7	10
ASSLVQGTEAF	many	TRBV5-1	TRBJ1-1	11
AWSTGFTEAF	NA	TRBV30	TRBJ1-1	10
ASSEEGGGAGGYT	many	TRBV7-2	TRBJ1-2	13
ASSRGQGIQETQY	many	TRBV5-1	TRBJ2-5	13
ASSLSSGRTDTQY	NA	TRBV12-3/TRBV12-4	TRBJ2-3	13
SARDPRGSGTIDTQY	NA	TRBV20-1	TRBJ2-3	15
SARFGLAGGVKQF	many	TRBV20-1	TRBJ2-1	13
SANPVTDTQY	many	TRBV20-1	TRBJ2-3	10
ASSLVRAGGRNEQF	many	TRBV7-9	TRBJ2-1	14
ASSLKVLDEQF	many	TRBV7-3	TRBJ2-1	11
ASTVTGGSNQPQH	many	TRBV12-3/TRBV12-4	TRBJ1-5	13
ASRTTGAITPQH	many	TRBV2	TRBJ1-5	12
ASSRGGGRETAEAF	NA	TRBV6-5	TRBJ1-1	14
ASSGDTGFDTEAF	few	TRBV9	TRBJ1-1	13
ASSPISGGTEQY	few	TRBV27	TRBJ2-5	12
ASSSRTGRGSYNEQY	NA	TRBV5-1	NA	15
ASSLARAGPSTDTQY	NA	TRBV5-1	TRBJ2-3	15
ASSQREHEQY	many	TRBV3-1	TRBJ2-7	10
ASSPGRAGANVRT	NA	TRBV5-5	TRBJ2-6	13
SARDMEGVQEKLF	NA	TRBV20-1	TRBJ1-4	13
ASSHPGGGLDEQF	many	TRBV7-3	TRBJ2-1	13
ATSRGGRQGLNTEAF	NA	TRBV15	TRBJ1-1	15
AWSESAGRGEAF	NA	TRBV30	TRBJ1-1	12
ASTAGQSPRTQY	few	TRBV28	TRBJ2-3	12
ASSLGSKDEQF	NA	TRBV7-2	TRBJ2-1	11
ASSITGQGTDTQY	many	TRBV28	TRBJ2-3	13
ASSVEDRGTHRQETQY	once	TRBV7-6	NA	16
ASSLQRVRTDTQY	NA	TRBV12-3/TRBV12-4	TRBJ2-3	13
ASSLDRGILRETQY	many	TRBV7-9	TRBJ2-5	14
AWGTGLQPQH	once	TRBV30	TRBJ1-5	10
ASSQVGRAQSYNEQF	NA	TRBV4-3	TRBJ2-1	15
ASSVGGTSGGRPYNEQF	many	TRBV9	TRBJ2-1	17
TSSQAAGGNEQY	once	TRBV3-1	TRBJ2-7	12
ASSHQQGHQPQH	few	TRBV6-6	TRBJ1-5	12
ASRGGTSGGPNEQF	NA	TRBV6-6	TRBJ2-1	14
ASSLSSADAQY	few	TRBV12-3/TRBV12-4	TRBJ2-3	11
ASSSTAPQETQY	many	TRBV28	TRBJ2-5	12
ASSQTGTETYGYT	many	TRBV3-1	TRBJ1-2	13
AWSLSRTPNSYEQY	few	TRBV30	TRBJ2-7	14
ASSAAQYEQY	many	TRBV6-6	TRBJ2-7	10
ASSLGGAQY	many	TRBV5-6	TRBJ2-5	9
ASSPGRGQAYGYT	NA	TRBV7-2	TRBJ1-2	13
ASSQSFTDTQY	many	TRBV3-1	TRBJ2-3	11
ASSQTGYTGELF	few	TRBV3-1	TRBJ2-2	12
ASSLGLGSTKETQY	NA	TRBV5-6	TRBJ2-5	14
SPRGLGYGYT	NA	TRBV20-1	TRBJ1-2	10
ASSFAGVSSYEQY	many	TRBV28	TRBJ2-7	13
SAGGWSGDYGYT	many	TRBV20-1	TRBJ1-2	12